The 2 T cell receptor beta chains listed next were all sequenced from one sample in a study of blood T cell repertoires in COVID-19. Profiling relied on immunoSEQ multiplex PCR, and the TCRdb table lists in-frame clones only, not all of them. The data hold 310,000 or so clones, with roughly 89% observed a single time. What was sequenced was peripheral blood. These receptor sequences come from a man aged 25 to 40 with COVID-19, enrolled during active disease.

The V gene is TRBV7-2, the J gene TRBJ2-2; D possibly corresponds to TRBD1 (5 bases). The CDR3 totals 15 residues. CDR1 and CDR2 (germline): SGHTA, FQGNSA. The V end lost 0 bases, the J end lost 4 bases, and 9 bases lay between the germline ends. In DNA, the CDR3 is TGTGCCAGCAGCTTAGCGAGGACACCCACCGGGGAGCTGTTTTTT. Protein: CASSLARTPTGELFF.

The chain employs TRBV4-2 and TRBJ2-1; 7 bases align to TRBD1. The germline V gene encodes CDR1 LGHNA and CDR2 YNFKEQ. Trimming took 2 bases from V and 2 from J; bases not matched to a gene: 9. The CDR3 has 17 residues. The DNA of the CDR3 is TGTGCCAGCAGCCAAACTGGGACAGCCTTCCCCTACAATGAGCAGTTCTTC. Amino acid sequence: CASSQTGTAFPYNEQFF.